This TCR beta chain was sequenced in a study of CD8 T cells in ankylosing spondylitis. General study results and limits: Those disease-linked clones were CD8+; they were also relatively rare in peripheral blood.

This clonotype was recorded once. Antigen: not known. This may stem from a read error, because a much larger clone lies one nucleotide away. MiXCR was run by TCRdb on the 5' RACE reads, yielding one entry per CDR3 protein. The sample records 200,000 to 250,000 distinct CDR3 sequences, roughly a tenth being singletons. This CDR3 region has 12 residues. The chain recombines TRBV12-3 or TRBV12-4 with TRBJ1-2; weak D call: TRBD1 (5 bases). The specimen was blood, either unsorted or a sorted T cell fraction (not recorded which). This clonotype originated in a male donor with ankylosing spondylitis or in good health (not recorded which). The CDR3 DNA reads TGTGCCAGCAGTTCCTTGCGGACTTGGGGCCCCTTC. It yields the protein CASSSLRTWGPF.